This T cell receptor (beta chain) was obtained from a study of Ad26.COV2.S vaccination and SARS-CoV-2 variants. The wider study: A participant enrolled in the COV1001 Ad26.COV2.S trial arm provided the sample. Study-wide results and caveats: Non-spike TCR breadth was similar in vaccine and placebo recipients.

Comment on this clone: Its antigen is unknown.

Treatment meaning: roughly 18 received Ad26.COV2.S at low or high dose, single or two shots; roughly five received placebo; per-sample allocation not given. Day 63 after the first injection of vaccine or placebo was the sampling time. Whoever gave the sample was an adult aged 18-55 years in Boston. Sequencing used immunoSEQ multiplex PCR; TCRdb keeps in-frame clones, though not all of them. The sample carries under 400,000 clones, roughly 84% recorded once. The TCR originated in a person aged 18 to 65 who received the Ad26.COV2.S COVID-19 vaccine or a placebo. Sample: peripheral blood, taken in a trial of Ad26.COV2.S vaccine versus placebo.

The DNA of the CDR3 is TGTGCCAGCAGCTTAGGGGGGGGGTCTGAGCAGTTCTTC. The encoded protein is CASSLGGGSEQFF. The chain has TRBV7-2 and TRBJ2-1, with TRBD2 identical over 7 bases. Germline CDR1 is SGHTA and CDR2 is FQGNSA. The ends lost 1 base at V and 9 bases at J; junction bases unmatched: 3. The CDR3 has 13 amino acids.